This section outlines one TCR beta chain sequence together with its context. There are 14 residues in the CDR3. V was clipped by 2 bases and J by 2 bases, with 8 bases between them. Germline assignment: CDR1 MNHEY and CDR2 SMNVEV (reference sequence). This sample stems from a study of regulatory T cells in long-lasting Graves disease. Both iRepertoire HTBI primers and Arm-PCR of CDR3 regions were used to build the TCR beta libraries. From the multiplex PCR reads, TCRdb called clonotypes with MiXCR, one entry per CDR3 protein. The data hold 300,000 to 400,000 distinct CDR3 sequences, with 16% observed a single time. As to time point: newly diagnosed GD, antithyroid drugs for less than 3 months. PBMCs were the source of the RNA used for TCR sequencing. The same specimen was also included in a second study, on T cells in Graves' hyperthyroidism and ophthalmopathy. That report notes: The HTBI primer set was used in a first-round RT-PCR of the TCR CDR3. Ophthalmopathy cases were set apart from stable hyperthyroidism by a 13 V-J model. Ophthalmopathy was identified by the model a median approximately six months ahead of onset.

This specimen was peripheral blood mononuclear cells (PBMCs), taken at new diagnosis, from a patient treated with antithyroid drugs. The chain joins TRBV27 to TRBJ2-3; D is tentatively TRBD1 or TRBD2 (5 bases each). This receptor was taken from a man aged 40-50 years with Graves disease. The CDR3 sequence is CASSLVGDTDTQYF. The CDR3 DNA follows: TGTGCCAGCAGTTTAGTGGGGGACACAGATACGCAGTATTTT.